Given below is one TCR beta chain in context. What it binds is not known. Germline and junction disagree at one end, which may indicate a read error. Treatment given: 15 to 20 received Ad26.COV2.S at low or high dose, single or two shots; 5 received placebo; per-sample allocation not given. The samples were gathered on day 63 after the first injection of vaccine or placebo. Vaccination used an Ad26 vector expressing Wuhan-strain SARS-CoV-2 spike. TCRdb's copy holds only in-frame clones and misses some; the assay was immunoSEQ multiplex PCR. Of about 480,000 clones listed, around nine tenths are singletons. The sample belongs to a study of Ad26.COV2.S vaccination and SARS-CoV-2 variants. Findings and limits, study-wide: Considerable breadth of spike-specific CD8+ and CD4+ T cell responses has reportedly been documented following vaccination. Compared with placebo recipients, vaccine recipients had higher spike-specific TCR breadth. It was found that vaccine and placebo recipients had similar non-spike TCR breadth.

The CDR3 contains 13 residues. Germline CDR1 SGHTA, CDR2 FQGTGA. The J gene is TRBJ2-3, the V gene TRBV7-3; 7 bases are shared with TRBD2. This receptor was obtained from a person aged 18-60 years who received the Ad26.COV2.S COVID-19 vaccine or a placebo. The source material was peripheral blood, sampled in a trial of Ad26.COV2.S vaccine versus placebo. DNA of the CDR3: TGTGCCAGCAGCTTAAAGGCAGCGGGACGGGTGTACTTT. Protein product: CASSLKAAGRVYF.